The clone carrying this T cell receptor beta chain was observed once. Using immunoSEQ multiplex PCR, the repertoire was profiled, and TCRdb retains in-frame clones only, with some absent. This table holds 200,000 to 300,000 clones, around 84% found once. J was trimmed by 10 bases and V by 6 bases; bases with no gene match: 7. The CDR3 extends over 13 amino acids. Looked up from germline, CDR1 is SEHNR and CDR2 is FQNEAQ (reference sequence). This entry comes from a study of blood T cell repertoires in COVID-19. This clonotype was obtained from a man between 60 and 75 years old with acute or convalescent COVID-19. V is TRBV7-9 and J is TRBJ1-4; TRBD1 matches 8 bases. The sequencing input was peripheral blood. The CDR3: CASSPGQGGKLFF. Written as DNA, the CDR3 is TGTGCCAGCAGTCCCGGACAGGGCGGAAAACTGTTTTTT.